Each of the 25 T cell receptor beta chains below was sequenced from the same sample in a study of CD8 T cells in ankylosing spondylitis. TCRdb analysed the 5' RACE reads with MiXCR anew, one entry per CDR3 protein. The data show approximately 200,000 distinct CDR3 sequences, around 13% seen once. Input material: blood, either unsorted or a sorted T cell fraction (not recorded which). The receptors here all came from a male donor with ankylosing spondylitis or in good health (not recorded which).

In its sample, this clonotype was seen a few times. The gene calls are TRBV27 and TRBJ1-6; D is unresolved. V lost 3 bases and J 6 bases, leaving 12 bases between the germline ends. The CDR3 is 15 residues long. Per germline, CDR1 MNHEY and CDR2 SMNVEV (reference sequence). The CDR3 coding sequence is TGTGCCAGCAGTTTCTGGACGGGAGTTAATTCACCCCTCCACTTT. This codes for CASSFWTGVNSPLHF.

This chain joins TRBV12-3 or TRBV12-4 and TRBJ2-1, with D possibly matching TRBD2 (6 bases). The CDR3 is 15 amino acids. V was clipped by 3 bases and J by 10 bases, with 19 bases between them. The CDR3 DNA is TGTGCCAGCAGTTTCTGGGGGACTCCTAGTAAAGAGCAGTTCTTC. This translates into CASSFWGTPSKEQFF.

The count of this clonotype is one. DNA for the CDR3: TGTGCCAGCAGCCAAGGGGGAGCGCCAGATACGCAGTATTTT. Its translation: CASSQGGAPDTQYF. The V gene is TRBV4-2, the J gene TRBJ2-3; D may be TRBD2 (5 bases). The CDR3 has 14 residues. Deletions cut 1 base from V and 4 bases from J, with 9 bases between. CDR1 and CDR2 from the germline V gene are LGHNA and YNFKEQ.

The rearrangement uses TRBV19 and TRBJ1-2; D may be TRBD1 (5 bases). Germline V CDR1 and CDR2: LNHDA, SQIVND (reference sequence). V lost 6 bases to trimming and J lost 2 bases, with 10 bases between them. There are 13 residues in the CDR3. The CDR3 is CASSPGPNYGYTF. The CDR3 bases are TGTGCCAGTAGCCCGGGACCGAACTATGGCTACACCTTC.

This clonotype was found a few times. The chain couples TRBV20-1 to TRBJ2-1; 10 nucleotides align to TRBD1. The CDR3 covers 16 residues. The junction had 10 bases not matched to a gene; V was cut back by 1 base and J by 7 bases. Germline lookup yields CDR1 DFQATT and CDR2 SNEGSKA (reference sequence). Here the CDR3 reads CSARARAGQGWNEQFF. CDR3 in DNA: TGCAGTGCTAGAGCTAGGGCGGGACAGGGGTGGAATGAGCAGTTCTTC.

The rearrangement joins TRBV7-6 to TRBJ2-3; the D is unclear. Between the trimmed V and J ends, which lost 1 base and 0 bases, there was a span of 11 bases. The CDR3 is 16 residues long. Germline lookup yields CDR1 SGHVS and CDR2 FNYEAQ. CDR3 sequence reads: CASSLVGSTSTDTQYF. CDR3 bases: TGTGCCAGCAGCTTAGTTGGCAGCACTAGCACAGATACGCAGTATTTT.

Turning to this clonotype: Possible read error: a much larger clone is one base away. The CDR3 sequence is CASKTGGTEAFF. The CDR3 DNA sequence: TGTGCCAGCAAGACAGGGGGCACTGAAGCTTTCTTT. The chain links TRBV3-1 to TRBJ1-1, with 9 nucleotides matching TRBD1. The CDR3 consists of 12 residues. The trim removed 7 bases at V and 4 bases at J, leaving 1 base unmatched. Germline V gene lookup returns CDR1 LGHDT and CDR2 YNNKEL (reference sequence).

The chain combines TRBV3-1 with TRBJ2-7; 7 bases are a match to TRBD2. The length of the CDR3 is 16 residues. CDR1 and CDR2 (germline): LGHDT, YNNKEL (reference sequence). The trim removed 0 bases at V and 5 bases at J, leaving 10 bases unmatched. The CDR3 is CASSQEVAGLMNEQYF. The CDR3 DNA reads TGTGCCAGCAGCCAAGAGGTAGCGGGCCTCATGAACGAGCAGTACTTC.

The rearrangement links TRBV20-1 to TRBJ2-3; no definite D call. The CDR3 covers 16 residues. Germline assignment: CDR1 DFQATT and CDR2 SNEGSKA (reference sequence). Trimming pared 3 bases from V and 2 bases from J, leaving 18 bases between. DNA of the CDR3: TGCAGTGCTAGTCTCCGCTATTTGGACGACACAGATACGCAGTATTTT. This translates into CSASLRYLDDTDTQYF.

In this sample, this clonotype turned up many times. The V gene is TRBV4-1, the J gene TRBJ2-7, with a tentative D call TRBD2 (5 bases). CDR1 is MGHRA and CDR2 is YSYEKL in the germline V gene. Trimming pared 4 bases from V and 0 bases from J, leaving 19 bases between. The CDR3 contains 17 residues. Here the CDR3 reads CASSPRSSGSLSYEQYF. The CDR3 DNA reads TGCGCCAGCAGCCCCAGATCGTCGGGGTCGCTCTCCTACGAGCAGTACTTC.

This clonotype was counted only a few times. The chain employs TRBV15 and TRBJ2-7; TRBD1 matches 12 bases. From germline, CDR1 is LNHNV and CDR2 YYDKDF (reference sequence). After removal of 0 bases from V and 7 bases from J, the junction contained 7 bases not matched to a gene. The CDR3 length is 16 residues. The CDR3 sequence: CATSRERGTGGDEQYF. CDR3 nucleotide sequence: TGTGCCACCAGCAGAGAAAGGGGGACAGGGGGCGATGAGCAGTACTTC. The entire variable domain, with the rest obtained from reference TRBV15 and TRBJ2-7, is as follows: DAMVIQNPRYQVTQFGKPVTLSCSQTLNHNVMYWYQQKSSQAPKLLFHYYDKDFNNEADTPDNFQSRRPNTSFCFLDIRSPGLGDTAMYLCATSRERGTGGDEQYFGPGTRLTVT.

The rearrangement uses TRBV25-1 and TRBJ2-1; D remains unclear. The V and J ends lost 4 bases and 9 bases respectively, with 7 bases between them. The germline V gene has CDR1 MGHDK and CDR2 SYGVNS. The CDR3 length is 11 residues. The CDR3 nucleotides are TGTGCCAGCAGTGTGGTGGTTGAGCAGTTCTTC. Amino acids: CASSVVVEQFF.

This rearrangement joins TRBV25-1 to TRBJ2-1; 10 bases are shared with TRBD2. V trimming: 4 bases; J trimming: 7 bases; junction bases outside the gene matches: 7. CDR1 and CDR2 from the germline V gene are MGHDK and SYGVNS. The CDR3 is 15 amino acids. CDR3 region: CASSGEGLARNEQFF. The CDR3 DNA reads as TGTGCCAGCAGTGGGGAGGGACTAGCGAGGAATGAGCAGTTCTTC.

This rearrangement joins TRBV18 to TRBJ1-1, with 7 bases lining up with TRBD1. V lost 8 bases to trimming and J lost 0 bases; unmatched junction nucleotides: 9. The CDR3 covers 15 residues. Germline loops: CDR1 KGHSH, CDR2 LQKENI. This CDR3 reads CASTLGRGLNTEAFF. As DNA, the CDR3 is TGTGCCAGCACACTAGGGAGGGGGCTGAACACTGAAGCTTTCTTT.

The chain has TRBV7-9 and TRBJ2-7; possibly TRBD1 or TRBD2 for D (5 bases each). Trimming took off 0 bases at V and 6 bases at J, with 9 bases between the two ends. This CDR3 has 13 amino acids. Germline V CDR1 and CDR2: SEHNR, FQNEAQ (reference sequence). For the CDR3, the DNA is TGTGCCAGCAGCTTAGCTGGGGGTCGCGAGCAGTACTTC. It codes for CASSLAGGREQYF.

This chain joins TRBV30 and TRBJ2-7, with D tentatively TRBD1 (6 bases). The V end was cut by 2 bases, the J end by 4 bases, with 12 bases between. The V gene's germline CDR1 is GTSNPN and CDR2 SVGIG (reference sequence). This CDR3 comprises 13 residues. The CDR3, as DNA: TGTGCCTGGAGTTCCGGGACACGGTACGAGCAGTACTTC. It translates to CAWSSGTRYEQYF. The full variable domain, in which reference TRBV30 and TRBJ2-7 provide the parts outside the CDR3, is SQTIHQWPATLVQPVGSPLSLECTVEGTSNPNLYWYRQAAGRGLQLLFYSVGIGQISSEVPQNLSASRPQDRQFILSSKKLLLSDSGFYLCAWSSGTRYEQYFGPGTRLTVT.

The chain links TRBV24-1 to TRBJ2-1; TRBD2 matches at 8 bases. Germline CDR1 and CDR2: KGHDR and SFDVKD. After removal of 4 bases from V and 7 bases from J, the junction contained 5 bases not matched to a gene. The CDR3 is 14 residues long. The CDR3 protein is CATSDNSGKNEQFF. CDR3 nucleotide sequence: TGTGCCACCAGTGACAATAGCGGGAAAAATGAGCAGTTCTTC.

The V call is TRBV9, the J call TRBJ2-1; no definite D call. The germline gives CDR1 SGDLS, CDR2 YYNGEE. V shed 2 bases and J shed 8 bases, with 11 bases lying between them. This CDR3 region has 13 residues. CDR3 coding DNA: TGTGCCAGCAGCGTGTTAACGAGAGATGAGCAGTTCTTC. The encoded protein is CASSVLTRDEQFF.

The chain is built from TRBV29-1 and TRBJ2-2; D unresolved. CDR3 length equals 12 residues. V was pared by 5 bases and J by 2 bases, with 6 bases between. CDR1 is SQVTM and CDR2 is ANQGSEA in the germline V gene. Here the CDR3 reads CSVSENTGELFF. CDR3 DNA: TGCAGCGTTTCAGAAAACACCGGGGAGCTGTTTTTT.

Many counts were recorded for this clonotype. Here the CDR3 reads CASSPRPGLLSYEQYF. The CDR3 DNA reads TGCGCCAGCAGCCCCCGGCCAGGACTACTCTCCTACGAGCAGTACTTC. The chain combines TRBV5-1 with TRBJ2-7; D may be TRBD2 (6 bases). The ends were cut back, 4 bases at V and 0 bases at J, with 17 bases in the middle. CDR1 is SGHRS, CDR2 YFSETQ, per germline. The length of the CDR3 is 16 residues. Looking up the rest from reference TRBV5-1 and TRBJ2-7 gives the full variable domain: KAGVTQTPRYLIKTRGQQVTLSCSPISGHRSVSWYQQTPGQGLQFLFEYFSETQRNKGNFPGRFSGRQFSNSRSEMNVSTLELGDSALYLCASSPRPGLLSYEQYFGPGTRLTVT.

This clonotype was recorded at least ten times. This chain links TRBV20-1 with TRBJ2-1; TRBD2 aligns across 7 bases. The CDR3 contains 16 residues. V gave up 6 bases and J gave up 2 bases; unmatched junction bases: 13. The germline V gene has CDR1 DFQATT and CDR2 SNEGSKA (reference sequence). CDR3 sequence reads: CSAPLGRAEPYNEQFF. The CDR3, as DNA: TGCAGTGCCCCTCTAGGGAGGGCCGAACCCTACAATGAGCAGTTCTTC.

This rearrangement joins TRBV2 to TRBJ2-3, with TRBD2 matching 13 bases. Germline assignment: CDR1 SNHLY and CDR2 FYNNEI. The J segment lost 5 bases and the V segment lost 11 bases, leaving 7 bases of the junction unmatched. There are 14 residues in the CDR3. The CDR3 DNA reads as TGTGCCGGCGTTGGGACTAGCGGGATAGATACGCAGTATTTT. Translating gives CAGVGTSGIDTQYF.

This chain joins TRBV5-6 and TRBJ2-1; D is undetermined. CDR1 and CDR2 (germline): SGHDT, YYEEEE. The CDR3 consists of 14 residues. V lost 1 base and J lost 3, with 8 bases in between. The CDR3 loop is CASSLLRLYNEQFF. In nucleotides, the CDR3 is TGTGCCAGCAGCTTGTTGCGACTCTACAATGAGCAGTTCTTC.

This clonotype was observed many times. The V call is TRBV20-1, the J call TRBJ2-7; 7 positions match TRBD2. Trimming took 0 bases from V and 3 from J; bases not matched to a gene: 5. Germline V gives CDR1 DFQATT, CDR2 SNEGSKA (reference sequence). CDR3 length equals 14 residues. The CDR3 loop is CSARDGLVDYEQYF. Written as DNA, the CDR3 is TGCAGTGCTAGAGATGGACTAGTAGACTACGAGCAGTACTTC.

The chain has TRBV6-5 and TRBJ2-1; the D gene is possibly TRBD2 (6 bases). V lost 5 bases, J lost 4 bases, and 12 bases lay in between. The CDR3 consists of 14 residues. Germline values: CDR1 MNHEY, CDR2 SVGAGI. The CDR3 spells CASSNLLAYNEQFF. CDR3 DNA: TGTGCCAGCAGTAACCTACTAGCTTACAATGAGCAGTTCTTC.